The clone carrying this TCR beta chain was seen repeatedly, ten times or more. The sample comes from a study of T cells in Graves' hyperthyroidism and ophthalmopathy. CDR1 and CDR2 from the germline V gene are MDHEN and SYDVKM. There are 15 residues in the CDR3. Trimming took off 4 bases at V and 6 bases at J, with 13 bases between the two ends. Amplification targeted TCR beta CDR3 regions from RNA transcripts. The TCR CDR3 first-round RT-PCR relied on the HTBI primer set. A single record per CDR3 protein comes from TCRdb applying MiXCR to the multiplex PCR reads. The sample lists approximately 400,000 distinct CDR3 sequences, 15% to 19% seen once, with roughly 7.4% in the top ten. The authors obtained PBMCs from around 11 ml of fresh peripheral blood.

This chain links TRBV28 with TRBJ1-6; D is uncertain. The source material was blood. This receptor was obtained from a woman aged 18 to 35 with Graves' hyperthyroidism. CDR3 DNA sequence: TGTGCCAGCAGTTCGGGAGGGCTAGGTAATTCACCCCTCCACTTT. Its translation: CASSSGGLGNSPLHF.